This paragraph covers one TCR beta chain sequence. Its specific antigen is unknown. No much larger clonotype is one base removed from it; base qualities were not supplied. This sample was included in a study of T cells in tuberculosis (dated 2018 in TCRdb). Broadly, across the study: To characterize T cells specific for the mycobacterial lipid antigen glucose monomycolate (GMM), the study used CD1B tetramers together with high-throughput TCR immunosequencing. In a South African clinical cohort, IGRA-negative adolescents, IGRA-positive adolescents with latent tuberculosis and adults with active tuberculosis were compared, with under 12 people in each group.

The junction shows trimming of 7 bases on V and 5 bases on J, plus 18 bases between the germline ends. From the cysteine through the phenylalanine, the CDR3 covers 14 amino acids. Just the 42-base CDR3 DNA is kept, in frame starting at base 1. CDR1 and CDR2 (MNHEY, SMNVEV) derive from the germline V gene (reference sequence). At study entry, adolescents were screened for latent tuberculosis infection using a tuberculin skin test and the QuantiFERON-TB GOLD In-Tube IGRA. Immunosequencing was performed on unsorted cryopreserved PBMC, with 95,000 to 100,000 T cells per clinical donor covered on average. Eleven high schools in the Worcester region of the Western Cape, South Africa, served as enrollment sites for adolescents aged 12 to 18 years. Ten or so M. tuberculosis-infected and roughly 10 uninfected adolescents were selected with matching for age and sex. Adolescent PBMC were isolated from freshly drawn heparinized blood by density centrifugation and cryopreserved.

Results and caveats for the whole study, not just this receptor: Clinical samples were chosen by availability of cryopreserved specimens, and active tuberculosis cases were adults while controls were adolescents. Active tuberculosis TCR-alpha repertoires showed smaller mean NN-distances to GMM-specific TCRs than IGRA-negative controls, suggesting clonal expansion of these TCRs. An accuracy of roughly 90% (AUROC 0.75 to 0.9) was reached by a classifier using the diverse GMM-specific repertoire, compared with 70% accuracy when GEM motif frequencies were used. Smaller NN-distances were partly driven by shorter CDR3-alpha lengths in active tuberculosis patients, and statistical significance was not reached for the TCR-beta difference.

TCR libraries were generated with the immunoSEQ multiplex PCR assay, using TCR-beta and/or TCR-alpha/delta assays for each sample. The amplified TCR libraries were sequenced on the Illumina high-throughput platform. Processing in the source paper ran as follows. Clustering and dimensionality reduction relied on pairwise TCRdist distances among GMM-specific receptors from T cells that were either sorted ex vivo or expanded in vitro. Each clinical repertoire was scored by mean NN-distance, the average TCRdist to the nearest 10% of tetramer-positive reference sequences. To compute GEM TCR motif frequency, the fraction of unique TCRs matching known GEM sequences by V/J usage and CDR3 length was calculated. Active tuberculosis was classified by linear discriminant analysis with leave-one-out cross-validation, implemented in scikit-learn. In its TCRdb copy, this immuneACCESS table keeps in-frame sequences only and misses some clones. Where compared with another copy, unresolved V genes explain less than half of these, and the others have no known cause. That table furnishes V, J and clone size, whereas the DNA furnished D and trimming. Within this sample are roughly 32,000 clones, with roughly 96% of them counted one time only. The top ten constitute 2% to 2.5% of the sample.

Material for sequencing was PBMCs. The chain joins TRBV27 to TRBJ2-7, with no D gene named confidently. The receptor was derived from a donor aged 10-35 years with latent tuberculosis or without tuberculosis infection. The nucleotide sequence reads as follows: TGTGCCAGCACTGGCCTGGGCCGTTCGGACGAGCAGTACTTC. Translated, it gives CASTGLGRSDEQYF.